This paragraph reports one TCR beta chain. Its target is unknown. The sample belongs to a study of cytomegalovirus exposure and HLA in healthy donors. Broader study findings: The authors confirmed in vitro that a few CMV-associated chains were specific for CMV antigens. Most subjects' HLA-A and HLA-B alleles were reportedly predicted from TCR beta sequences. For most TCR sequences rarity was the rule, although some public TCRs occurred in many donors. Within the data, a cluster of highly shared sequence variants was likely a sequencing artifact.

Primers: 60 Vbeta forward and 13 Jbeta reverse. Sequenced by immunoSEQ multiplex PCR; TCRdb stores in-frame clones only, minus some. The sample consists of under 110,000 clones, over 70% of them appearing once. V lost 3 bases, J lost 6 bases, and 21 bases lay in between. CDR1 and CDR2 (germline): GTSNPN, SVGIG (reference sequence). This CDR3 is 15 amino acids long. The sequence was obtained from a boy younger than 18 in good health and CMV-seronegative. This chain links TRBV30 with TRBJ2-7, with TRBD2 as a possible D gene (5 bases). Sequenced sample: PBMCs. For the CDR3, the DNA is TGTGCCTGGAGGTCCGACTATCGATCATCAAGCGAGCAGTACTTC. Translation: CAWRSDYRSSSEQYF.